The 5 T cell receptor beta chains below all came from one sample that was sequenced in a study of blood T cell repertoires in COVID-19. Repertoires were generated with immunoSEQ multiplex PCR, while TCRdb's copy carries only in-frame clones and drops some. The repertoire holds over 250,000 clones, 85% to 90% seen once, with 13% in the top ten. The sequencing sample was made of peripheral blood. Receptor source: a human donor in a cohort sampled during active COVID-19.

V is TRBV6-6 and J is TRBJ2-3; D gene unclear. The CDR3 runs to 14 residues. In germline, CDR1 is MNHNY, CDR2 SVGAGI (reference sequence). Trimming stripped 8 bases from V and 1 base from J, with 13 bases between. CDR3 amino acids: CASPPKLGTDTQYF. For the CDR3, the DNA is TGTGCCAGCCCCCCCAAATTAGGCACAGATACGCAGTATTTT.

V usage is TRBV7-9 and J usage is TRBJ2-7; tentatively, D is TRBD2 (7 bases). The CDR3 has 15 amino acids. Deletions cut 5 bases from V and 6 bases from J, with 20 bases between. Germline V gene lookup returns CDR1 SEHNR and CDR2 FQNEAQ (reference sequence). The CDR3 nucleotides read TGTGCCAGCAGCCCCATTGGGGGCGGGAGCCCCGAGCAGTACTTC. Translating gives CASSPIGGGSPEQYF. Supplemented by reference TRBV7-9 and TRBJ2-7, the full variable domain reads DTGVSQNPRHKITKRGQNVTFRCDPISEHNRLYWYRQTLGQGPEFLTYFQNEAQLEKSRLLSDRFSAERPKGSFSTLEIQRTEQGDSAMYLCASSPIGGGSPEQYFGPGTRLTVT.

The V call is TRBV28, the J call TRBJ1-5, with a possible D match to TRBD1 (6 bases). Germline lookup yields CDR1 MDHEN and CDR2 SYDVKM. The CDR3 sequence is 12 residues long. With 6 bases removed from V and 10 bases from J, the gap between germline ends came to 13 bases. The CDR3 spells CASSLGGTPQHF. CDR3 nucleotides: TGTGCCAGCAGCCTAGGGGGAACCCCCCAGCATTTT.

The chain has TRBV11-2 and TRBJ2-1; 7 bases line up with TRBD2. The CDR3 has 15 residues. Germline V gene sequence: CDR1 SGHAT, CDR2 FQNNGV. The V gene end was trimmed by 6 bases and the J gene end by 6 bases; junction bases not matched to a gene: 11. Here the CDR3 reads CASREAGLPLNEQFF. In DNA form, the CDR3 reads TGTGCCAGCAGGGAAGCGGGACTCCCCCTCAATGAGCAGTTCTTC.

This clone was detected only a few times. The CDR3 sequence is CASSPGHQGSYEQYF. The CDR3 DNA follows: TGTGCCAGCTCACCGGGTCATCAGGGCTCCTACGAGCAGTACTTC. J is TRBJ2-7 and V is TRBV18; D is possibly TRBD1 (5 bases). Deletions cut 3 bases from V and 0 bases from J, with 12 bases between. The CDR3 spans 15 residues. In germline, CDR1 is KGHSH, CDR2 LQKENI.